This TCR beta chain was captured by sequencing in a study of cytomegalovirus exposure and HLA in healthy donors. Across the study: HLA-typed donors were the source of about 85 million unique TCRs held in an early data release.

With 7 bases clipped from V and 4 bases from J, the junction kept 9 bases outside the gene matches. CDR1 SGHTA and CDR2 FQGNSA come from the germline V gene. The CDR3 has 14 amino acids. This clone has just a few counts. PCR amplification relied on 60 Vbeta primers (plus 13 Jbeta primers). TCRdb's table, derived via immunoSEQ multiplex PCR, lists solely in-frame clones and lacks some. The sample gives some 150,000 clones, about 9.2% of which show up once; 6.5% to 8.5% is in the top ten. Sequencing used PBMCs. The clonotype originates from a woman between 40 and 50 years old in good health and CMV-seropositive. The chain recombines TRBV7-2 with TRBJ2-7, with 8 bases lining up with TRBD1. CDR3 sequence: CASTIGTGLYEQYF. The CDR3, as DNA: TGTGCCAGCACCATAGGGACAGGCCTATACGAGCAGTACTTC.